The 12 T cell receptor beta chains reported below all come from one sample, sequenced in a study of T cell repertoires in cytomegalovirus infection. No antigen has been identified for these receptors. TCRdb passed the reads through MiXCR, listing each CDR3 protein once. The sample comprises about 340,000 distinct CDR3 sequences, almost 30% of which are singletons, and 20% rests with the top ten. This material consisted of cultured PBMCs, taken from culture after CMV antigen stimulation. The receptors here all came from a human donor in good health (CMV status not recorded). Some clones in this sample may be carry-over from other donors' samples.

This clonotype was detected ten times or more. The chain is built from TRBV11-2 and TRBJ2-5, with unresolved D. Trimming took off 0 bases at V and 7 bases at J, with 6 bases between the two ends. This CDR3 is 12 amino acids long. The germline V gene encodes CDR1 SGHAT and CDR2 FQNNGV. CDR3 region: CASSLEAATQYF. In DNA form, the CDR3 reads TGTGCCAGCAGCTTAGAGGCCGCGACCCAGTACTTC.

The chain has TRBV7-6 and TRBJ1-2; D gene unclear. The CDR3 runs to 14 residues. Germline V gene lookup returns CDR1 SGHVS and CDR2 FNYEAQ. Trimming cost V 6 bases and J 8 bases, with 19 bases left between them. The CDR3 DNA follows: TGTGCCAGCAGTCCTAGTGGAGGGTCTTCGGGCTACACCTTC. The encoded protein is CASSPSGGSSGYTF.

The V and J genes are TRBV7-6 and TRBJ1-6; the D is unclear. V was pared by 1 base and J by 0 bases, with 22 bases between. The CDR3 is 21 amino acids. Germline values: CDR1 SGHVS, CDR2 FNYEAQ. CDR3 residues: CASSLVGRELSGSSYNSPLHF. The DNA for the CDR3 is TGTGCCAGCAGCTTAGTGGGGAGGGAGCTGTCAGGAAGCTCCTATAATTCACCCCTCCACTTT.

J is TRBJ1-1 and V is TRBV12-3 or TRBV12-4; 8 bases map to TRBD1. The CDR3 is 15 amino acids. Trimming took 5 bases from V and 4 from J; bases not matched to a gene: 9. As DNA, the CDR3 is TGTGCCAGCAGTCCCCGGACAGGGAGGGGCACTGAAGCTTTCTTT. Amino acids: CASSPRTGRGTEAFF.

This chain uses TRBV27 with TRBJ2-7, with a tentative D call TRBD2 (5 bases). Trimming took off 4 bases at V and 3 bases at J, with 16 bases between the two ends. The CDR3 extends over 15 amino acids. Germline loops: CDR1 MNHEY, CDR2 SMNVEV (reference sequence). DNA of the CDR3: TGTGCCAGCAGTTCTAATCCGGGAACCAGCTACGAGCAGTACTTC. Protein: CASSSNPGTSYEQYF.

This clonotype turned up a few times. The J gene is TRBJ1-4, the V gene TRBV10-3; D might be TRBD1 (6 bases). Germline lookup yields CDR1 ENHRY and CDR2 SYGVKD. V lost 5 bases and J 3 bases, leaving 10 bases between the germline ends. The CDR3 has 14 residues. The CDR3 sequence is CAISTGPANEKLFF. The CDR3 DNA reads as TGTGCCATCAGTACAGGGCCAGCTAATGAAAAACTGTTTTTT.

This clonotype has only one observation. The chain employs TRBV3-1 and TRBJ2-2, with D hard to call. The germline V gene encodes CDR1 LGHDT and CDR2 YNNKEL (reference sequence). Trimming left V 5 bases short and J 6 bases short, with 13 bases between. The length of the CDR3 is 14 residues. CDR3 nucleotides: TGTGCCAGCAGCTCGTCGACCGCACCCGGGGAGCTGTTTTTT. Amino acids: CASSSSTAPGELFF.

This clonotype was detected a few times. The chain combines TRBV12-3 or TRBV12-4 with TRBJ2-5; D assignment may be TRBD1 or TRBD2 (5 bases each). V lost 3 bases and J lost 3, with 11 bases in between. The CDR3 covers 14 residues. The CDR3 region is CASSLWDAKETQYF. In DNA, the CDR3 is TGTGCCAGCAGTTTGTGGGACGCTAAAGAGACCCAGTACTTC.

This clonotype was seen only a few times. This rearrangement joins TRBV7-6 to TRBJ2-7; D is ambiguous. V dropped 2 bases and J dropped 0 bases, with 11 bases sitting between them. CDR1 SGHVS and CDR2 FNYEAQ come from the germline V gene. The CDR3 covers 15 residues. The CDR3 reads CASSLWSSPSYEQYF. The CDR3 bases are TGTGCCAGCAGCTTATGGTCCTCGCCCTCCTACGAGCAGTACTTC.

This clonotype was seen a handful of times. The V and J genes are TRBV27 and TRBJ2-2; 7 nucleotides agree with TRBD1. Losses at the gene ends were 3 bases for V and 5 bases for J; bases not matched to a gene: 6. The CDR3 runs to 15 residues. The V gene's germline CDR1 is MNHEY and CDR2 SMNVEV (reference sequence). CDR3 in amino acids: CASSFDREITGELFF. The CDR3 nucleotides are TGTGCCAGCAGTTTTGACAGGGAAATAACCGGGGAGCTGTTTTTT.

The genes are TRBV2 and TRBJ1-6; D unresolved. CDR1 is SNHLY and CDR2 is FYNNEI in the germline V gene. The CDR3 runs to 14 residues. The ends were cut back, 4 bases at V and 12 bases at J, with 16 bases in the middle. The CDR3 DNA sequence: TGTGCCAGCAGTGTATGGCAGGCGAGTGGACCCCTCCACTTT. As protein: CASSVWQASGPLHF.

CDR3: CAILAGSYEQYF. In DNA, the CDR3 is TGTGCCATTCTAGCGGGTTCCTACGAGCAGTACTTC. The rearrangement uses TRBV7-4 and TRBJ2-7; 8 nucleotides agree with TRBD2. Losses at the gene ends were 10 bases for V and 1 base for J; bases not matched to a gene: 3. Germline CDR1 SGHVT, CDR2 SQSDAQ. CDR3 length: 12 residues.